Each of the 13 T cell receptor beta chains below was sequenced from the same sample in a study of cytomegalovirus exposure and HLA in healthy donors. Both 60 Vbeta primers and 13 Jbeta primers went into the PCR. The repertoire was sequenced with immunoSEQ multiplex PCR; TCRdb's copy has only in-frame clones and lacks some. The sample contains about 94,000 clones, 7.6% of which appear only once. The material sequenced was PBMCs. The source of these receptors is a man in his fifties in good health and CMV-seronegative.

This clone occurred a few times. The V call is TRBV6-5, the J call TRBJ1-5, with 7 nucleotides matching TRBD1. Germline CDR1 is MNHEY and CDR2 is SVGAGI. J was trimmed by 1 base and V by 6 bases; bases with no gene match: 6. The CDR3 runs 15 residues. CDR3 loop: CASSPDRESNQPQHF. CDR3 sequence (DNA): TGTGCCAGCAGCCCCGACAGGGAAAGCAATCAGCCCCAGCATTTT.

The chain couples TRBV6-6 to TRBJ2-3, with a weak D call TRBD2 (5 bases). The CDR3 has 13 amino acids. Germline V gene sequence: CDR1 MNHNY, CDR2 SVGAGI (reference sequence). The ends were cut back, 6 bases at V and 5 bases at J, with 12 bases in the middle. DNA of the CDR3: TGTGCCAGCAGCCCGGGGTCCCGAGATACGCAGTATTTT. This encodes CASSPGSRDTQYF.

The chain has TRBV14 and TRBJ1-2; D uncertain. CDR1 is SGHDN and CDR2 is FVKESK in the germline V gene. The CDR3 contains 15 residues. The V gene lost 2 bases and the J gene lost 4 bases, with 14 bases spanning the gap. The CDR3 loop is CASSQLMGSVYGYTF. CDR3 nucleotides: TGTGCCAGCAGCCAACTGATGGGCTCTGTCTATGGCTACACCTTC.

This sequence joins TRBV5-1 and TRBJ2-3; perhaps TRBD2 as D (5 bases). The V gene lost 2 bases and the J gene lost 2 bases, with 12 bases spanning the gap. The germline V gene has CDR1 SGHRS and CDR2 YFSETQ. The CDR3 is 15 residues long. Here the CDR3 DNA reads TGCGCCAGCAGCTTTAACGGGGAGACCACAGATACGCAGTATTTT. Translation gives CASSFNGETTDTQYF.

This clone appeared a few times. This chain uses TRBV7-2 with TRBJ2-5, with D possibly TRBD2 on 6 matching bases. Germline loops: CDR1 SGHTA, CDR2 FQGNSA. This CDR3 region has 14 residues. V was pared by 5 bases and J by 5 bases, with 15 bases between. Here the CDR3 DNA reads TGTGCCAGCAGCCTGGGACTCGCACTGGAGACCCAGTACTTC. Amino acid sequence: CASSLGLALETQYF.

The V and J genes are TRBV5-4 and TRBJ1-4; possibly TRBD1 for D (5 bases). This CDR3 has 14 residues. The V gene lost 4 bases and the J gene lost 7 bases, with 14 bases spanning the gap. The germline gives CDR1 SGHNT, CDR2 YYREEE (reference sequence). This chain's CDR3 is CASSPTGAGEKLFF. CDR3 DNA sequence: TGTGCCAGCAGCCCTACTGGGGCAGGTGAAAAACTGTTTTTT. Drawing the rest from reference TRBV5-4 and TRBJ1-4, the complete variable domain is ETGVTQSPTHLIKTRGQQVTLRCSSQSGHNTVSWYQQALGQGPQFIFQYYREEENGRGNFPPRFSGLQFPNYSSELNVNALELDDSALYLCASSPTGAGEKLFFGSGTQLSVL.

This clone was seen more than once but under ten times. The genes are TRBV27 and TRBJ2-7; TRBD1 aligns across 12 bases. The CDR3 length is 14 residues. CDR1 and CDR2 (germline): MNHEY, SMNVEV (reference sequence). With V trimmed by 11 bases and J by 6 bases, 11 bases remained unmatched. The CDR3: CASSRGTGGAEQYF. CDR3 coding DNA: TGTGCCTCCTCGAGGGGGACAGGGGGCGCCGAGCAGTACTTC.

This clone was detected only a few times. The rearrangement links TRBV6-1 to TRBJ2-1; TRBD2 agrees at 10 bases. CDR3 length: 15 amino acids. Unmatched junction bases numbered 2, after V lost 2 bases and J lost 4 bases. Germline V gene sequence: CDR1 MNHNS, CDR2 SASEGT. Here the CDR3 DNA reads TGTGCCAGCAGTGAACTAGCGGGGGTTTACAATGAGCAGTTCTTC. Its protein is CASSELAGVYNEQFF.

Here the CDR3 reads CASSLFPQGDEQYF. The CDR3, as DNA: TGTGCCAGCAGTCTTTTTCCACAGGGCGACGAGCAGTACTTC. J is TRBJ2-7 and V is TRBV2, with D possibly being TRBD1 (6 bases). The CDR3 extends over 14 amino acids. The germline gives CDR1 SNHLY, CDR2 FYNNEI. V lost 5 bases, J lost 5 bases, and 16 bases lay in between.

This clone is a singleton in its sample. The V gene is TRBV25-1, the J gene TRBJ2-1; perhaps TRBD2 as D (6 bases). This CDR3 is built from 12 residues. Germline V CDR1 and CDR2: MGHDK, SYGVNS. Trimming shortened V by 1 base and J by 9 bases, and 7 bases separated the two germline ends. Here the CDR3 DNA reads TGTGCCAGCAGTGAATTAGCGGCTGAGCAGTTCTTC. As protein: CASSELAAEQFF.

The chain links TRBV9 to TRBJ2-3; no clear D gene. V lost 3 bases and J lost 2, with 10 bases in between. This CDR3 has 14 residues. The germline CDR1 and CDR2 sequences are SGDLS and YYNGEE. The CDR3 DNA is TGTGCCAGCAGCGCCCGGGTATTCACAGATACGCAGTATTTT. It yields the protein CASSARVFTDTQYF. Filled out from reference TRBV9 and TRBJ2-3, the complete variable domain reads DSGVTQTPKHLITATGQRVTLRCSPRSGDLSVYWYQQSLDQGLQFLIQYYNGEERAKGNILERFSAQQFPDLHSELNLSSLELGDSALYFCASSARVFTDTQYFGPGTRLTVL.

This clone has more than one count but fewer than ten. This chain joins TRBV5-1 and TRBJ2-3, with 7 nucleotides matching TRBD2. With V trimmed by 2 bases and J by 2 bases, 5 bases remained unmatched. This CDR3 region has 15 residues. Per germline, CDR1 SGHRS and CDR2 YFSETQ. CDR3 in amino acids: CASSFLRGNTDTQYF. DNA for the CDR3: TGCGCCAGCAGCTTTCTGCGGGGGAACACAGATACGCAGTATTTT.

The genes are TRBV5-4 and TRBJ2-1; D is possibly TRBD1 (5 bases). CDR1 and CDR2 (germline): SGHNT, YYREEE (reference sequence). The germline V and J ends were trimmed by 4 bases and 5 bases, with 10 bases remaining between them. The CDR3 has 13 amino acids. CDR3 loop: CASSGSRDNEQFF. CDR3 DNA: TGTGCCAGCAGCGGATCCAGGGACAATGAGCAGTTCTTC.